Below are 16 T cell receptor beta chains sequenced from a single sample in a study of shared clonotypes between healthy human individuals. Terminally differentiated effector memory CD45RA+ cells were left out of the naive CD8 fraction, which was CD45RO-negative and positively selected for CCR7. Here immunoSEQ multiplex PCR was the method, and the copy in TCRdb shows in-frame clones only, minus some. The table shows millions of clones, with about 94% occurring only once. The source material was naive CD8+ T cells sorted from blood. Every receptor here comes from a young man in good health.

The J gene is TRBJ2-5, the V gene TRBV4-1; D unresolved. The CDR3 contains 16 residues. Germline CDR1 is MGHRA and CDR2 is YSYEKL. V was clipped by 4 bases and J by 3 bases, with 18 bases between them. For the CDR3, the DNA is TGCGCCAGCAGCCCGCTCCTAGGGCGATCCGAAGAGACCCAGTACTTC. Translating it yields CASSPLLGRSEETQYF.

This clone was seen a single time. The chain employs TRBV27 and TRBJ1-1; 9 nucleotides align to TRBD1. After removal of 7 bases from V and 5 bases from J, the junction contained 11 bases not matched to a gene. The length of the CDR3 is 15 residues. Germline CDR1 and CDR2: MNHEY and SMNVEV (reference sequence). CDR3 sequence reads: CASTLTTGGRTEAFF. The CDR3 bases are TGTGCCAGCACCCTCACGACAGGGGGGAGAACTGAAGCTTTCTTT.

V is TRBV6-1 and J is TRBJ2-7, with 13 bases matching TRBD2. V shed 6 bases and J 1 base; nucleotides not matched to a gene: 3. Germline V gives CDR1 MNHNS, CDR2 SASEGT. CDR3 length: 15 amino acids. The CDR3 protein is CASREGLAGSYEQYF. The CDR3 nucleotides are TGTGCCAGCAGGGAGGGACTAGCGGGATCCTACGAGCAGTACTTC.

J is TRBJ2-7 and V is TRBV7-6, with D uncertain. Per germline, CDR1 SGHVS and CDR2 FNYEAQ. The V end was cut by 0 bases, the J end by 1 base, with 10 bases between. The CDR3 is 15 residues long. In DNA, the CDR3 is TGTGCCAGCAGCTTAGCTCTCAGCCAATCCTACGAGCAGTACTTC. It translates to CASSLALSQSYEQYF.

The CDR3 DNA sequence: TGTGCCATCAGTGAGTCGGCCGGGTGGGAAAAACTGTTTTTT. It codes for CAISESAGWEKLFF. This sequence joins TRBV10-3 and TRBJ1-4; D is uncertain. V was clipped by 0 bases and J by 8 bases, with 10 bases between them. Germline V gene sequence: CDR1 ENHRY, CDR2 SYGVKD. CDR3 size: 14 residues.

The table lists this clone with a count of one. Other DNA sequences from this sample encode an identical CDR3 as well. This chain joins TRBV4-1 and TRBJ1-3; D unresolved. This CDR3 contains 14 residues. V lost 1 base to trimming and J lost 0 bases, with 4 bases between them. Germline V CDR1 and CDR2: MGHRA, YSYEKL. DNA of the CDR3: TGCGCCAGCAGCCAAGTCAACTCTGGAAACACCATATATTTT. Amino acids: CASSQVNSGNTIYF.

Turning to this clone: Other nucleotide sequences from this sample produce the same CDR3. This rearrangement joins TRBV2 to TRBJ2-7; D gene ambiguous. Germline lookup yields CDR1 SNHLY and CDR2 FYNNEI. The CDR3 is made up of 12 amino acids. The V end was cut by 2 bases, the J end by 3 bases, with 5 bases between. As DNA, the CDR3 is TGTGCCAGCAGTGAATTGGGCTACGAGCAGTACTTC. As protein: CASSELGYEQYF.

About this clone: Other DNA sequences in this specimen translate into the identical CDR3. The chain couples TRBV19 to TRBJ2-7, with D maybe TRBD1 (5 bases). CDR3 size: 13 residues. Trimming shortened V by 3 bases and J by 1 base, and 7 bases separated the two germline ends. The V gene's germline CDR1 is LNHDA and CDR2 SQIVND (reference sequence). The CDR3 spells CASSMTVSYEQYF. The CDR3 region has the DNA TGTGCCAGTAGTATGACAGTTTCCTACGAGCAGTACTTC. The full variable domain, with the rest looked up from reference TRBV19 and TRBJ2-7, is DGGITQSPKYLFRKEGQNVTLSCEQNLNHDAMYWYRQDPGQGLRLIYYSQIVNDFQKGDIAEGYSVSREKKESFPLTVTSAQKNPTAFYLCASSMTVSYEQYFGPGTRLTVT.

V usage is TRBV12-5 and J usage is TRBJ2-3; D gene ambiguous. The CDR3 totals 15 residues. V lost 1 base and J lost 5, with 13 bases in between. Germline V CDR1 and CDR2: LGHNT, FRNRAP. CDR3: CASGLALNPEDTQYF. In DNA, the CDR3 is TGTGCTAGTGGTTTGGCCCTCAACCCGGAAGATACGCAGTATTTT.

V and J are TRBV4-1 and TRBJ2-3, with TRBD2 matching 7 bases. In germline, CDR1 is MGHRA, CDR2 YSYEKL. After removal of 4 bases from V and 6 bases from J, the junction contained 13 bases not matched to a gene. The CDR3 loop spans 16 amino acids. The CDR3 loop is CASSLGPGLLLDTQYF. In DNA form, the CDR3 reads TGCGCCAGCAGCCTGGGACCGGGACTACTTCTCGATACGCAGTATTTT.

The CDR3, as DNA: TGTGCCAGCAGCTCCGGGGGGGGCTCTGGAAACCCTGAAGCTTTCTTT. Protein sequence: CASSSGGGSGNPEAFF. This rearrangement joins TRBV27 to TRBJ1-1; tentative D call: TRBD1 (6 bases). CDR1 is MNHEY, CDR2 SMNVEV, per germline (reference sequence). The CDR3 is made up of 16 amino acids. V lost 6 bases and J lost 6, with 23 bases in between.

The chain couples TRBV13 to TRBJ2-7; D uncertain. Germline CDR1 PRHDT, CDR2 FYEKMQ (reference sequence). The CDR3 contains 13 residues. V shed 5 bases and J shed 3 bases, with 11 bases lying between them. This chain's CDR3 is CASSVRTGYEQYF. In nucleotides, the CDR3 is TGTGCCAGCAGCGTAAGGACGGGCTACGAGCAGTACTTC.

The genes are TRBV6-5 and TRBJ2-7, with D possibly being TRBD1 or TRBD2 (6 bases each). Germline V gene lookup returns CDR1 MNHEY and CDR2 SVGAGI. Trimming left V 6 bases short and J 2 bases short, with 14 bases between. This CDR3 is built from 14 residues. As DNA, the CDR3 is TGTGCCAGCAGGAAGGGGGGTTACACCTACGAGCAGTACTTC. Its translation: CASRKGGYTYEQYF.

This chain joins TRBV28 and TRBJ2-7, with 11 bases that match TRBD2. The length of the CDR3 is 15 residues. In germline, CDR1 is MDHEN, CDR2 SYDVKM. With 6 bases clipped from V and 4 bases from J, the junction kept 8 bases outside the gene matches. CDR3 protein: CASSLIAGGPYEQYF. For the CDR3, the DNA is TGTGCCAGCAGCCTCATAGCGGGGGGGCCTTACGAGCAGTACTTC.

The chain carries TRBV10-1 and TRBJ2-1; TRBD2 aligns across 14 bases. V shed 5 bases and J 10 bases; nucleotides not matched to a gene: 10. Germline loops: CDR1 WNHNN, CDR2 SYGVQD (reference sequence). This CDR3 is built from 16 residues. The CDR3 coding sequence is TGCGCCAGCAGTCCGAGACTAGCGGGGGGGGTCAGGGAGCAGTTCTTC. It translates to CASSPRLAGGVREQFF.

The chain joins TRBV6-4 to TRBJ1-6; D uncertain. Germline V gene data show CDR1 as MRHNA and CDR2 as SNTAGT. Trimming stripped 0 bases from V and 10 bases from J, with 7 bases between. The CDR3 length is 13 residues. Written as DNA, the CDR3 is TGTGCCAGCAGTGACTCGATGCGCTCACCCCTCCACTTT. This translates into CASSDSMRSPLHF.